This T cell receptor (beta chain) was obtained from a study of T-cell memory formation after mild COVID-19. This CDR3 comprises 16 residues. J was trimmed by 7 bases and V by 2 bases; bases with no gene match: 8. Germline V lookup: CDR1 MGHRA, CDR2 YSYEKL. Study results and caveats: While clones contracting from day 15 to 85 were balanced between CD4 and CD8, later expanders leaned CD4+. Pre-infection memory held some responding clones, suggesting pre-existing cross-reactive T cells responded. Second-wave clones with a day 37 peak had unconfirmed SARS-CoV-2 specificity.

TCRdb recomputed calls from the 5' RACE reads with MiXCR, one row per CDR3 protein. The sample shows 150,000 to 200,000 distinct CDR3 sequences, more than 9% of them seen only once. This clonotype was found a few times. The antigen remains undetermined. The chain is built from TRBV4-1 and TRBJ2-3; 11 bases line up with TRBD2. The sample was PBMCs or a T cell subset sorted from them (not recorded which). The TCR originated in a man aged 18 to 30 who had mild COVID-19 (a few samples of this study predate the infection). Cell type and time point are not known. CDR3 region: CASSQLPSGGWNTQYF. CDR3 in DNA: TGCGCCAGCAGCCAACTTCCTAGCGGGGGGTGGAATACGCAGTATTTT.